This record looks at one TCR beta chain sequence and its context. Its antigen is not identified. The junction shows a germline mismatch at one end, possibly a read error. This CDR3 is built from 14 residues. The V gene's germline CDR1 is SNHLY and CDR2 FYNNEI. This specimen belongs to a study of CD8+CD57+ T cells in acquired aplastic anemia. Study summary: Quantities of DNA derived from sorted CD4+ and CD8+ cells averaged around 3 ug.

Study findings and constraints: Patients and controls shared some 30 CD8+ CDR3 sequences, highly expressed in patients.

The study profiled TCR beta VDJ and CDR3 using genomic DNA as template. Via MiXCR, TCRdb re-called the reads, giving one row per CDR3 protein. The sample yields about 81,000 distinct CDR3 sequences, more than 40% seen once. The sequence was collected from a human donor in good health, serving as a control. Sequencing was performed on sorted CD4+, CD8+, or CD8+CD57+ T cells (not recorded which) from PBMCs. The chain has TRBV2 and TRBJ1-6; the D is unclear. The CDR3 region is CALRRQPYNLPLHF. For the CDR3, the DNA is TGTGCCCTACGCCGGCAACCCTATAATTTACCCCTCCACTTT.